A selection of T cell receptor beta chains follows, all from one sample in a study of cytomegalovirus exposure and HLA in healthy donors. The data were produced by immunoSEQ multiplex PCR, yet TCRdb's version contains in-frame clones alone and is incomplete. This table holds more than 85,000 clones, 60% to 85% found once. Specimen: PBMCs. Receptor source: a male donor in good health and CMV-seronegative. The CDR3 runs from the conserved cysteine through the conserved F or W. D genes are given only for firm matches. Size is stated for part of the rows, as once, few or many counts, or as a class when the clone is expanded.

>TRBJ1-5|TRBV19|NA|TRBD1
CASSIWGQGYSNQPQHF
TGTGCCAGTAGTATATGGGGACAGGGGTATAGCAATCAGCCCCAGCATTTT
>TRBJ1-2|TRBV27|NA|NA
CASSLWPLYGYTF
TGTGCCAGCAGTTTATGGCCTCTGTATGGCTACACCTTC
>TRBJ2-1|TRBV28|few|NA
CASSRYNEQFF
TGTGCCAGCAGCCGGTACAATGAGCAGTTCTTC
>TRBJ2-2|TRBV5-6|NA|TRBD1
CASSFPDRGGVGELFF
TGTGCCAGCAGCTTTCCGGACAGGGGTGGTGTCGGGGAGCTGTTTTTT
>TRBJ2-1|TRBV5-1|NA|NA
CASSLGQSYNEQFF
TGCGCCAGCAGCCTTGGACAGTCCTACAATGAGCAGTTCTTC
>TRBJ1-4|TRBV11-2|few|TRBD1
CASSLDRVGEKLFF
TGTGCCAGCAGCCTGGACAGGGTAGGGGAAAAACTGTTTTTT
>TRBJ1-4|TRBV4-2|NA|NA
CASSQEVRTAVEKLFF
TGTGCCAGCAGCCAGGAAGTCAGGACAGCTGTTGAAAAACTGTTTTTT
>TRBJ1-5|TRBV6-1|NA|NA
CASSEIRGDSQPQHF
TGTGCCAGCAGTGAAATCCGGGGGGATAGCCAGCCCCAGCATTTT
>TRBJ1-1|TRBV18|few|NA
CASSPSEGEVTEAFF
TGTGCCAGCTCACCATCCGAAGGGGAGGTCACTGAAGCTTTCTTT
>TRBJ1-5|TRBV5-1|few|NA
CASSQDTNQPQHF
TGCGCCAGCAGCCAGGACACGAATCAGCCCCAGCATTTT
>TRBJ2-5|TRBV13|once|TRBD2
CASSLRSGSRETQYF
TGTGCCAGCAGCTTACGTAGCGGGAGTCGAGAGACCCAGTACTTC
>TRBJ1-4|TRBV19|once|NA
CASSIVATENEKLFF
TGTGCCAGTAGTATCGTAGCGACGGAGAATGAAAAACTGTTTTTT
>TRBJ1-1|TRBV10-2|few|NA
CASSAKPDTEAFF
TGCGCCAGCAGTGCAAAACCGGACACTGAAGCTTTCTTT
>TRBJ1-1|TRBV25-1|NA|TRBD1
CASRDRGGYTEAFF
TGTGCCAGCAGGGACAGGGGGGGTTACACTGAAGCTTTCTTT
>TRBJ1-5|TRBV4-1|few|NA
CASSLINFVGQSNQPQHF
TGCGCCAGCAGCCTCATCAACTTTGTAGGACAGAGCAATCAGCCCCAGCATTTT
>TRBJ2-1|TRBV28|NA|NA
CASSLLSSNEQFF
TGTGCCAGCAGTTTATTGAGCTCCAATGAGCAGTTCTTC
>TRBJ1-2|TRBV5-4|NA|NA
CASSPKEAGHYGYTF
TGTGCCAGCAGCCCAAAAGAGGCCGGCCACTATGGCTACACCTTC
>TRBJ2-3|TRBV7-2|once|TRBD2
CASSPSGTSADTQYF
TGTGCCAGCAGCCCCTCCGGGACTAGCGCAGATACGCAGTATTTT
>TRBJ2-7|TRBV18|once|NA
CASSPDEFREQYF
TGTGCCAGCTCACCAGATGAGTTCCGCGAGCAGTACTTC
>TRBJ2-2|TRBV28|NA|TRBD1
CASSLRQGRTGELFF
TGTGCCAGCAGTCTCCGACAGGGTAGGACCGGGGAGCTGTTTTTT
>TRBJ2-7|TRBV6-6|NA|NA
CASSQYDYEQYF
TGTGCCAGCAGCCAGTACGACTACGAGCAGTACTTC
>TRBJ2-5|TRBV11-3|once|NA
CASSLPLGQETQYF
TGTGCCAGCAGCTTACCGCTAGGCCAAGAGACCCAGTACTTC
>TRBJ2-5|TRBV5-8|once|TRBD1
CASSPRGREETQYF
TGTGCCAGCAGCCCCAGGGGGCGAGAGGAGACCCAGTACTTC
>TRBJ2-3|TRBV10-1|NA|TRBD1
CASLFGQGICTDTQYF
TGCGCCAGCCTATTCGGACAGGGGATCTGCACAGATACGCAGTATTTT
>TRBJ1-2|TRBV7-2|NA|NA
CASSLAKQARGYTF
TGTGCCAGCAGCTTAGCGAAACAGGCGCGGGGCTACACCTTC
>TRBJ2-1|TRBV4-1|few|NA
CASSQAGLGGKRFF
TGCGCCAGCAGCCAAGCCGGACTTGGGGGGAAAAGGTTCTTC
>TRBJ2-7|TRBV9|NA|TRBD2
CASSVQREAYEQYF
TGTGCCAGCAGCGTACAGCGGGAGGCCTACGAGCAGTACTTC
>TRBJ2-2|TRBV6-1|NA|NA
CASRKQWDTGELFF
TGTGCCAGCAGGAAACAGTGGGACACCGGGGAGCTGTTTTTT
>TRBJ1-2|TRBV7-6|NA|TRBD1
CASSAQSGTGATF
TGTGCCAGCAGCGCTCAATCGGGGACAGGGGCCACCTTC
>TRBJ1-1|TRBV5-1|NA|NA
CASSLAPRSRGTEAFF
TGCGCCAGCAGCTTGGCGCCAAGAAGCAGGGGCACTGAAGCTTTCTTT
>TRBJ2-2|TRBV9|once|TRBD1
CASGLWGQGSSGELFF
TGTGCCAGCGGCCTATGGGGACAGGGTTCCTCCGGGGAGCTGTTTTTT
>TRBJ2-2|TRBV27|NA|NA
CATSRPRTGIDTGELFF
TGTGCCACCTCCCGCCCAAGAACAGGGATCGACACCGGGGAGCTGTTTTTT
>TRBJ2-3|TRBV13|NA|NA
CASRLRGQADTQYF
TGTGCCAGCAGGTTAAGGGGCCAGGCAGATACGCAGTATTTT
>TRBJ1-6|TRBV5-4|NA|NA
CASFIRGSGFISNSPLHF
TGTGCCAGCTTCATTAGAGGCAGCGGATTTATTAGTAATTCACCCCTCCACTTT
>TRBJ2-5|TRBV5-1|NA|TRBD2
CASSASGRGEETQYF
TGCGCCAGCAGCGCTAGCGGGAGGGGAGAAGAGACCCAGTACTTC
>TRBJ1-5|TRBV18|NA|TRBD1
CASSPTSQGAQPQHF
TGTGCCAGCTCACCTACCTCACAGGGGGCCCAGCCCCAGCATTTT
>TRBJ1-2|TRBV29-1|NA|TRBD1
CSVAPRGRGYGYTF
TGCAGCGTGGCCCCCAGGGGGCGGGGCTATGGCTACACCTTC
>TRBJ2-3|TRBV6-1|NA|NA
CASSEPHWTGRDTQYF
TGTGCCAGCAGTGAACCTCACTGGACTGGGAGGGATACGCAGTATTTT
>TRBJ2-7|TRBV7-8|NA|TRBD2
CASSPTSGRGSGEQYF
TGTGCCAGCAGCCCGACTAGCGGGAGAGGATCGGGCGAGCAGTACTTC
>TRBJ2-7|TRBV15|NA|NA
CATSRDQVAYEQYF
TGTGCCACCAGCAGAGATCAAGTAGCATACGAGCAGTACTTC
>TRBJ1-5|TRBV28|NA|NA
CASSSYRAVQPQHF
TGTGCCAGCAGTTCTTACAGGGCAGTGCAGCCCCAGCATTTT
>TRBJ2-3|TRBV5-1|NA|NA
CASSMNAGRSTDTQYF
TGCGCCAGCAGCATGAATGCGGGACGGAGCACAGATACGCAGTATTTT
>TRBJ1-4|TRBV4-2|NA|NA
CASSQGQGREKLFF
TGTGCCAGCAGCCAAGGGCAGGGGAGAGAAAAACTGTTTTTT
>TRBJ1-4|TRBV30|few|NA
CAWTRGLGGEKLFF
TGTGCCTGGACTCGTGGACTCGGGGGAGAAAAACTGTTTTTT
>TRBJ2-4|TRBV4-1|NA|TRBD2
CASSQVGLAPNGNIQYF
TGCGCCAGCAGCCAAGTCGGACTAGCGCCGAACGGAAACATTCAGTACTTC
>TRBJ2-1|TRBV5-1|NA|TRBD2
CASGNLAGVVDEQFF
TGCGCCAGTGGGAACCTAGCGGGAGTCGTCGATGAGCAGTTCTTC